The 9 T cell receptor beta chains given below trace back to one sample, sequenced in a study of blood T cells in healthy people across ages. A J-beta primer mix and a sample-barcoded 5' primer were used in a second PCR of roughly 6 to 11 cycles. TCRdb re-called the 5' RACE reads through MiXCR, storing one row per CDR3 protein. The sample lists some 800,000 distinct CDR3 sequences; under 45% were seen once. The sequenced sample was blood. The receptors were gathered from a man aged 60 to 69 in good health.

The table lists this clonotype with a few counts. J is TRBJ2-5 and V is TRBV27; D might be TRBD1 or TRBD2, each matching 7 bases. This CDR3 has 15 residues. Germline V gene data show CDR1 as MNHEY and CDR2 as SMNVEV (reference sequence). The chain's CDR3 is CDRTGGGTDKETQYF. The CDR3 bases are TGTGATAGAACTGGGGGGGGGACAGATAAAGAGACCCAGTACTTC.

The rearrangement links TRBV29-1 to TRBJ1-2; D might be TRBD1 (5 bases). This CDR3 contains 12 residues. CDR1 and CDR2 (germline): SQVTM, ANQGSEA. Trimming took 7 bases from V and 8 from J, leaving 17 bases between them. This CDR3 is CSAAVGGGGYTF. In DNA form, the CDR3 reads TGCAGCGCCGCCGTTGGGGGTGGAGGCTACACCTTC.

This clonotype was detected only a few times. The genes are TRBV27 and TRBJ1-5, with 11 bases fitting TRBD1. With 5 bases clipped from V and 2 bases from J, the junction kept 8 bases outside the gene matches. Germline V gene lookup returns CDR1 MNHEY and CDR2 SMNVEV (reference sequence). This CDR3 contains 17 residues. CDR3 coding DNA: TGTGCCAGCAGTCCATGGACAGGGGGCGGCGGCAATCAGCCCCAGCATTTT. It is translated as CASSPWTGGGGNQPQHF.

This clonotype was seen at least ten times. The rearrangement links TRBV3-1 to TRBJ2-7; D unresolved. This CDR3 is built from 11 residues. Trimming shortened V by 1 base and J by 6 bases, and 4 bases separated the two germline ends. The germline gives CDR1 LGHDT, CDR2 YNNKEL (reference sequence). The CDR3 reads CASSQVSEQYF. The CDR3 DNA follows: TGTGCCAGCAGCCAAGTCTCCGAGCAGTACTTC.

This clonotype occurred a few times. The CDR3 region has the DNA TGTGCCAGCCGGCGGAGTTCCTACGAGCAGTACTTC. It encodes CASRRSSYEQYF. V gene TRBV6-2 or TRBV6-3 combines with J gene TRBJ2-7; D gene uncertain. The V end lost 8 bases, the J end lost 1 base, and 9 bases lay between the germline ends. From germline, CDR1 is MNHEY and CDR2 SVGEGT. The length of the CDR3 is 12 residues.

The rearrangement links TRBV10-3 to TRBJ2-7; 7 bases agree with TRBD1. With V trimmed by 2 bases and J by 0 bases, 4 bases remained unmatched. In germline, CDR1 is ENHRY, CDR2 SYGVKD. CDR3 length: 15 residues. DNA of the CDR3: TGTGCCATCAGTGAGGTGGGACAGCTCTCCTACGAGCAGTACTTC. Translated, it gives CAISEVGQLSYEQYF.

The rearrangement joins TRBV20-1 to TRBJ1-2; 7 nucleotides agree with TRBD1. V shed 5 bases and J 0 bases; nucleotides not matched to a gene: 6. Germline V CDR1 and CDR2: DFQATT, SNEGSKA (reference sequence). The CDR3 has 14 residues. CDR3 bases: TGCAGTGCTTGGGGACAGATACCTAACTATGGCTACACCTTC. Protein: CSAWGQIPNYGYTF.

The chain uses TRBV21-1 and TRBJ1-6; the D call of TRBD1 is as the table states it, not checked on the DNA. TRBV21-1 is termed a pseudogene. This CDR3 is 15 amino acids long. This chain's CDR3 is CACGQAFSYNSPLHF. The CDR3 DNA follows: TGTGCCTGTGGACAGGCCTTCTCCTATAATTCACCCCTCCACTTT.

This clonotype was counted only a few times. J is TRBJ2-1 and V is TRBV4-1; no firm D call. The CDR3 length is 15 residues. Deletions cut 0 bases from V and 4 bases from J, with 10 bases between. Germline lookup yields CDR1 MGHRA and CDR2 YSYEKL. CDR3 DNA sequence: TGCGCCAGCAGCCAAGAGGTCGAACTGTACAATGAGCAGTTCTTC. It encodes CASSQEVELYNEQFF.